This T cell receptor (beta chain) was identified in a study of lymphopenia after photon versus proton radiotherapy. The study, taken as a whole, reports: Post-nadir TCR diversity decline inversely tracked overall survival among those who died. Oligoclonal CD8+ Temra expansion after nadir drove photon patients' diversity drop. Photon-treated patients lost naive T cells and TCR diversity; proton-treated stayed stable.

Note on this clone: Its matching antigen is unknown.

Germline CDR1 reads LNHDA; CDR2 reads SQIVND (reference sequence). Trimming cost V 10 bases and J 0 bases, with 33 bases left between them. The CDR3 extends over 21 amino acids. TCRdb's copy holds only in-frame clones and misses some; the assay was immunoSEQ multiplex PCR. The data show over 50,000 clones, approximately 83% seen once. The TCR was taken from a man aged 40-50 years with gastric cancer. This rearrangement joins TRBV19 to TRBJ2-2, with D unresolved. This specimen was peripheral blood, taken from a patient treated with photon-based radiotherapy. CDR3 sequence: CATRGTVSTEGDAPNTGELFF. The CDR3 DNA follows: TGTGCCACCAGAGGAACGGTTTCCACCGAAGGTGATGCTCCGAACACCGGGGAGCTGTTTTTT. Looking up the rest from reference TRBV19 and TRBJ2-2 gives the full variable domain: DGGITQSPKYLFRKEGQNVTLSCEQNLNHDAMYWYRQDPGQGLRLIYYSQIVNDFQKGDIAEGYSVSREKKESFPLTVTSAQKNPTAFYLCATRGTVSTEGDAPNTGELFFGEGSRLTVL.